This T cell receptor beta chain is drawn from a study of OX40 agonist ivuxolimab in advanced cancers. Study in general: The study treated patients with ivuxolimab, an agonistic anti-OX40 (CD134) antibody. Therapy given before enrollment (anti-PD-1, anti-PD-L1 or anti-CTLA-4) was allowed, and under 45% had some. Patients were treated with intravenous ivuxolimab, dosed at 0.01 to 10 mg/kg and infused every 2 weeks. Dose-escalation patients' cancers were hepatocellular carcinoma, melanoma, renal cell or head and neck cancer.

Here immunoSEQ multiplex PCR was the method, and the copy in TCRdb shows in-frame clones only, minus some. Here the sample spans tens of thousands of clones, 65% to 90% being singletons. Between the trimmed V and J ends, which lost 2 bases and 8 bases, there was a span of 6 bases. The CDR3 extends over 11 amino acids. Germline V gene data show CDR1 as MNHEY and CDR2 as SVGAGI. The chain uses TRBV6-5 and TRBJ1-1; D not resolved. This receptor was obtained from an adult with an advanced solid tumor such as melanoma, head and neck, liver or kidney cancer. Specimen: CD4+ or CD8+ T cells sorted from blood, collected in a trial of the OX40 agonist ivuxolimab. Here the CDR3 reads CASSYGSEAFF. The DNA for the CDR3 is TGTGCCAGCAGTTACGGGTCGGAAGCTTTCTTT.